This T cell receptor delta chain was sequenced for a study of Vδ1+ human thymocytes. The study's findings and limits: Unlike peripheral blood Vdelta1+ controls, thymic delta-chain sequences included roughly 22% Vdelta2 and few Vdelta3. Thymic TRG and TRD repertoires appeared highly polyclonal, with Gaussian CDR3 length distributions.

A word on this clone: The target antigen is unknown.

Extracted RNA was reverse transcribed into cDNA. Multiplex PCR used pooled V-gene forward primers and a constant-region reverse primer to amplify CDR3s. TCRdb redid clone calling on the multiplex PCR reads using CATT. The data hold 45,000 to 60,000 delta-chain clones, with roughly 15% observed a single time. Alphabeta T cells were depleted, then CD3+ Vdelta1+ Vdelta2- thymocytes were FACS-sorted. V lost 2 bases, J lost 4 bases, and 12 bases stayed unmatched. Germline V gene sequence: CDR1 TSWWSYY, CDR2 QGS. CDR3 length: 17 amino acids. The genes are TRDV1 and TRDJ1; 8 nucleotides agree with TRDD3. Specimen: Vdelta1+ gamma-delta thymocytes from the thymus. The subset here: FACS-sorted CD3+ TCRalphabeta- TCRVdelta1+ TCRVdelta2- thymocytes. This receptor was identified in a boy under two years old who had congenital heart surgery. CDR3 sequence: CALGEIAYWGCFDKLIF. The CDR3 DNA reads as TGTGCTCTTGGGGAAATCGCCTACTGGGGGTGCTTCGATAAACTCATCTTT.